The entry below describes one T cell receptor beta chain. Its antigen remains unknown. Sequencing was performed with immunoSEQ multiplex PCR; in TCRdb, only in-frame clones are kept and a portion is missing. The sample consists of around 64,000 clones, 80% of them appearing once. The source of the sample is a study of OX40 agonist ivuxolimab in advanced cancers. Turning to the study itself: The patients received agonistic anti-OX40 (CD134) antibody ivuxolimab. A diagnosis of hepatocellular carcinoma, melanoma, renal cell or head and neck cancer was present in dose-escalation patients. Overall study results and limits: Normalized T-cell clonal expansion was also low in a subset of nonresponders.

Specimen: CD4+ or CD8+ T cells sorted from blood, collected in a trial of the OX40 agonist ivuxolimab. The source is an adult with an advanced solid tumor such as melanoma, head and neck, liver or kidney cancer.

The CDR3 protein is CASSDVRTGLLTAFF. The CDR3 DNA sequence: TGTGCCAGCAGTGATGTTAGGACAGGCCTACTGACAGCTTTCTTT. This chain links TRBV6-1 with TRBJ1-1; 7 bases align to TRBD1. V was clipped by 3 bases and J by 10 bases; unmatched bases: 14. The germline V gene has CDR1 MNHNS and CDR2 SASEGT. The CDR3 has 15 residues.